This T cell receptor beta chain was documented in a study of graft-versus-host responses after intestinal transplantation. Background on the study: The recipients all started with anti-thymocyte globulin induction and then took tacrolimus and steroids for 3 to 4 years. Findings of the study overall: Recipient-marrow GvH clones were detected, some having first appeared in ileum or blood.

Points on this clone: Its antigen is undetermined.

The CDR3 is made up of 16 amino acids. Germline CDR1 SEHNR, CDR2 FQNEAQ (reference sequence). Trimming removed 1 base at V and 8 bases at J, with 18 bases between. This table comes from immunoSEQ multiplex PCR, and its TCRdb copy is limited to in-frame clones, with some not included. The table lists 90,000 to 150,000 clones, 85% to 95% of them singletons. The material sequenced was unstimulated CD8+ T cells sorted from spleen or lymph node cells, taken before intestinal transplant. The V call is TRBV7-9, the J call TRBJ2-1, with D possibly matching TRBD1 (5 bases). The receptor comes from a human donor who received an intestinal transplant. The CDR3 DNA is TGTGCCAGCAGCTTAGAAGGACACCCCAGAAAGGATGAGCAGTTCTTC. Its protein product is CASSLEGHPRKDEQFF.